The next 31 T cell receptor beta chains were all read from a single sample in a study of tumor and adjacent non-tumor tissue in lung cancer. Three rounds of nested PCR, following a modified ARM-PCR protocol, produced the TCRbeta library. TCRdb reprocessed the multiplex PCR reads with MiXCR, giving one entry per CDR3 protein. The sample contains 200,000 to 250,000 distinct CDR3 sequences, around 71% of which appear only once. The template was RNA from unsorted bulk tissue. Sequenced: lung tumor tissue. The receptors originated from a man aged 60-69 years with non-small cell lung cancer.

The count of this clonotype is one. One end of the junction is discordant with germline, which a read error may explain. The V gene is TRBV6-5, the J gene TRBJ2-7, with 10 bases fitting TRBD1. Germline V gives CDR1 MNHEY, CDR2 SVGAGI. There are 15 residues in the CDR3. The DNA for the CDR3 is TGTGCCAGCAGCTACTGGGACAGGGGAGACTACGAGCAGTACTTC. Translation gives CASSYWDRGDYEQYF.

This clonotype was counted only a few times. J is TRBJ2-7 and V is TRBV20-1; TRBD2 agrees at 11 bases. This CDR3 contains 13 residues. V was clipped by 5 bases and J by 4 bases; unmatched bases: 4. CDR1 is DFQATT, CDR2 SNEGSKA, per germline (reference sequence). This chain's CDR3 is CSARTSGSYEQYF. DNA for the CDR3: TGCAGTGCTCGTACTAGCGGGAGTTACGAGCAGTACTTC.

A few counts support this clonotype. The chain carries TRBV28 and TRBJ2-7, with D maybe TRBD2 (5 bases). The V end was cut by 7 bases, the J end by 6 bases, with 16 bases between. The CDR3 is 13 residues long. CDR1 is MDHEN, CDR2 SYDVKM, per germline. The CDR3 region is CASTSGLTSEQYF. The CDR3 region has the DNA TGTGCCAGCACGAGCGGACTCACAAGCGAGCAGTACTTC.

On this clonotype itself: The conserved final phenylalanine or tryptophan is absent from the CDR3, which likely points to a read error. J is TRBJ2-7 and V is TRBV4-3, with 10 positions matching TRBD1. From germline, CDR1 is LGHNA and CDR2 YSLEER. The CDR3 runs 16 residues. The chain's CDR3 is CAGSQAGGTGAYEQYY. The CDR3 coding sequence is TGCGCCGGCAGCCAAGCTGGAGGGACAGGGGCCTACGAGCAGTACTAC.

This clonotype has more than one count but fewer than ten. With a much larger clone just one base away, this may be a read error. The CDR3 protein is CASSLGDRFGVETQYF. The DNA of the CDR3 is TGTGCCAGCAGCTTAGGGGACAGGTTTGGAGTGGAGACCCAGTACTTC. The chain is built from TRBV11-3 and TRBJ2-5; 8 bases agree with TRBD1. The trim removed 1 base at V and 5 bases at J, leaving 9 bases unmatched. The CDR3 covers 16 residues. Per germline, CDR1 SGHNT and CDR2 YENEEA.

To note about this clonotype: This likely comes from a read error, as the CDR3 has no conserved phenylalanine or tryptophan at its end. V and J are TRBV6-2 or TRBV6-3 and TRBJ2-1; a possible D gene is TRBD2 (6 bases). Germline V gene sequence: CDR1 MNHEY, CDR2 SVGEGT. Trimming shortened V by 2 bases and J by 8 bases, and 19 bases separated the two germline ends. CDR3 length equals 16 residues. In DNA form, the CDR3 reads TGTGCCAGCAGTTACCATACTAGCAGGAGACTCGATGAGCAGTTCCTC. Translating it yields CASSYHTSRRLDEQFL.

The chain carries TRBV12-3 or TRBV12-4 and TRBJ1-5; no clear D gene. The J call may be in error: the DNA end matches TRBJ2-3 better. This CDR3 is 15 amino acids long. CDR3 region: CASSLSALTNQHQYF. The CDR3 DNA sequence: TGTGCCAGCAGTTTATCAGCTCTTACCAATCAGCACCAGTATTTT.

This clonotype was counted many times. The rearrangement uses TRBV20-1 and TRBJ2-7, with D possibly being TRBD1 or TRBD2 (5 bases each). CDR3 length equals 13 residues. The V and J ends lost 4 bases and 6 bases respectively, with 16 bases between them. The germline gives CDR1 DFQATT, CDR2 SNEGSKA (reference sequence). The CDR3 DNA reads TGCAGTGCTACCGGGACCCTGCTAAGCGAGCAGTACTTC. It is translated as CSATGTLLSEQYF.

CDR3 in amino acids: CSARVGASNEKLFF. The CDR3 nucleotides read TGCAGTGCACGTGTCGGGGCAAGTAATGAAAAACTGTTTTTT. The chain links TRBV20-1 to TRBJ1-4; weak D call: TRBD1 (5 bases). Per the germline V gene, CDR1 is DFQATT and CDR2 is SNEGSKA (reference sequence). The ends were cut back, 6 bases at V and 4 bases at J, with 15 bases in the middle. The CDR3 runs to 14 residues.

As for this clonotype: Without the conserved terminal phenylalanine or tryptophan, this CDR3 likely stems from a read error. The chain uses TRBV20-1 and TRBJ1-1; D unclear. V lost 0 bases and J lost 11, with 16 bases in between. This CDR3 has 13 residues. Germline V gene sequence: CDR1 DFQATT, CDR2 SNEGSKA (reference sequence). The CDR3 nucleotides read TGCAGTGCTAGAGAGAGGACCAGGACCGTGGCTTTCTGT. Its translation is CSARERTRTVAFC.

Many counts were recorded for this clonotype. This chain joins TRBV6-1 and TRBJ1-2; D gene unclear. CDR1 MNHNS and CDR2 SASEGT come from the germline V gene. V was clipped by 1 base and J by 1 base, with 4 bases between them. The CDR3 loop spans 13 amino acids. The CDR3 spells CASSEGHNYGYTF. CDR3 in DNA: TGTGCCAGCAGTGAAGGACATAACTATGGCTACACCTTC.

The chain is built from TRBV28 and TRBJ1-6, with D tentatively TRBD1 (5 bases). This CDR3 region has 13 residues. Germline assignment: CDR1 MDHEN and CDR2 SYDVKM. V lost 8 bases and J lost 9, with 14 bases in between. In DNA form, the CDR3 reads TGTGCCAGCTACAGCGGGGGTTTTTCACCCCTCCACTTT. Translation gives CASYSGGFSPLHF.

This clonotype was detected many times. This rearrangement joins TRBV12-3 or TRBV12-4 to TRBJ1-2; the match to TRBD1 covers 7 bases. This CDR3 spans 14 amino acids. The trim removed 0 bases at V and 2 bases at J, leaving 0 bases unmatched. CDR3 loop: CASSLAGQNYGYTF. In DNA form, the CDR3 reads TGTGCCAGCAGTTTAGCGGGACAGAACTATGGCTACACCTTC.

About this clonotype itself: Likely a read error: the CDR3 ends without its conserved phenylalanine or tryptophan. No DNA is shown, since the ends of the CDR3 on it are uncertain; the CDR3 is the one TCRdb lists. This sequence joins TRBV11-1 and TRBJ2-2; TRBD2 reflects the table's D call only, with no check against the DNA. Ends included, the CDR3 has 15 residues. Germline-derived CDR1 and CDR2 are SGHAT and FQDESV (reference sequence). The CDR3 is CASSPWASESGELLL.

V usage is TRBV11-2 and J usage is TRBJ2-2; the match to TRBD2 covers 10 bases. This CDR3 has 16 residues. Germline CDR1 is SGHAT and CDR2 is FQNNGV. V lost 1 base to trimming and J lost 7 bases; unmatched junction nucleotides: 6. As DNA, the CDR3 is TGTGCCAGCAGCTTAGCAGTAGCGGGAGGACTCGGGGAGCTGTTTTTT. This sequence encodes CASSLAVAGGLGELFF.

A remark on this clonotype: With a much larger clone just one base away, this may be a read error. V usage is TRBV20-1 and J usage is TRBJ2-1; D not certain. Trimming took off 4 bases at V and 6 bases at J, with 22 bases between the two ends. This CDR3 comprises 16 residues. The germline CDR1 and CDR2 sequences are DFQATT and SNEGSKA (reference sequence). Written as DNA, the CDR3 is TGCAGTGCTACCCCAGAGAGGCTTTGGGCAATCAATGAGCAGTTCTTC. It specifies CSATPERLWAINEQFF.

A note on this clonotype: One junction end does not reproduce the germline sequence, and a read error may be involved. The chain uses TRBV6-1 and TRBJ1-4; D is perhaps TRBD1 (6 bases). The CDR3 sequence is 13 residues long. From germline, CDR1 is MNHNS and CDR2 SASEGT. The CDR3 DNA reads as TGTTCCAGCAGAGGGGGGCGTGGGGAAAAACTGTTTTTT. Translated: CSSRGGRGEKLFF.

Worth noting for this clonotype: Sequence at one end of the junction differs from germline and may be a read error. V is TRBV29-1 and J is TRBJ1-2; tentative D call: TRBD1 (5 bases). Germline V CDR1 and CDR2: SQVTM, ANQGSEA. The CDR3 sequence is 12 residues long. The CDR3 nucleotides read TGTAGCGGCGACAGTGGAATAGGATGCTACACCTTC. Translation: CSGDSGIGCYTF.

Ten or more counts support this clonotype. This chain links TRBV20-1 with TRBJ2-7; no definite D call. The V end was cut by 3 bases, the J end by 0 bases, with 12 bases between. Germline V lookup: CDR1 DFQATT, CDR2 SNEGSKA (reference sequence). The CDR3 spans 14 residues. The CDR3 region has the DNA TGCAGTGCTAGCCCAGGAGCCCTCTCCTACGAGCAGTACTTC. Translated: CSASPGALSYEQYF.

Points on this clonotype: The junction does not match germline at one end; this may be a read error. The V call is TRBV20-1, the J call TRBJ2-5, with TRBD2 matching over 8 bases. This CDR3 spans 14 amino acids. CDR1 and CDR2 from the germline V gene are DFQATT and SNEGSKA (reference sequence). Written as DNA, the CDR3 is TGCATTGCTAGACCGGGGGGGCACCAAGAGACCCAGTACTTC. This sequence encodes CIARPGGHQETQYF.

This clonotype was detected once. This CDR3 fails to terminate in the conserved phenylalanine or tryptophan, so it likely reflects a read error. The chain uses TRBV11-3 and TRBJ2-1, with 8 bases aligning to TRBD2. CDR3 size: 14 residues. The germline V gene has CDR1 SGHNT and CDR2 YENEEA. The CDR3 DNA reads TGTACCAGTAGCCGTTCTAGCGGGTACGATGAGCAGTTCCTC. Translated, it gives CTSSRSSGYDEQFL.

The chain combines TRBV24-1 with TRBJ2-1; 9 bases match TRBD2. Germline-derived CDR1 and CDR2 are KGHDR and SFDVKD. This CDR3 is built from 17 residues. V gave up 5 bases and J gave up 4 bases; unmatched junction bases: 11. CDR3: CATSGRLAEGPYNEQFF. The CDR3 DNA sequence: TGTGCCACCAGTGGCCGACTAGCGGAAGGGCCTTACAATGAGCAGTTCTTC.

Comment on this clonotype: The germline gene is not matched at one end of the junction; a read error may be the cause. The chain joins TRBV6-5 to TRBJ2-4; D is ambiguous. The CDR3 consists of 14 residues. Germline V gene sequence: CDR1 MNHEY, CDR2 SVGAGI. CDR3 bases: TGTGCCAGCAGTCCATCGGTAGCCAATAACATTCAGTACTTC. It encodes CASSPSVANNIQYF.

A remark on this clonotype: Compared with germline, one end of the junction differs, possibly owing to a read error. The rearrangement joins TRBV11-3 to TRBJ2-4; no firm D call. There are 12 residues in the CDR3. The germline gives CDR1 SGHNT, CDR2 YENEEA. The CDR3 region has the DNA TGTGCCAGTAGCCTCACATGTTTCATTCGGTACTTC. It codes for CASSLTCFIRYF.

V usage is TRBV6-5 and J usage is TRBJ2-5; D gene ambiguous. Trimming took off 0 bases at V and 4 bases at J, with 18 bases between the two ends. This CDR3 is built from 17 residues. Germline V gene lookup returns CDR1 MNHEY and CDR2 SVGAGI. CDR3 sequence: CASSYSSIGRAGETQYF. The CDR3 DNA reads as TGTGCCAGCAGTTACTCGAGCATCGGAAGGGCCGGAGAGACCCAGTACTTC.

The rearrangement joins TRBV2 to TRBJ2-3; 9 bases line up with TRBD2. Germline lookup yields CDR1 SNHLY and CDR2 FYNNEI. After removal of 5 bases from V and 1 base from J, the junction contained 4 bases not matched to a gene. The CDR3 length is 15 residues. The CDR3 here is CASSLLAGGTDTQYF. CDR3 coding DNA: TGTGCCAGCAGTCTATTAGCGGGAGGCACAGATACGCAGTATTTT.

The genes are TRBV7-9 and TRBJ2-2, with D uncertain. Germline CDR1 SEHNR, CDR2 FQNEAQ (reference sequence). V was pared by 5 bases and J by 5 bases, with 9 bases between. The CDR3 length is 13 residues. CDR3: CASSPLMTGELFF. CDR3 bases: TGTGCCAGCAGCCCCTTAATGACCGGGGAGCTGTTTTTT.

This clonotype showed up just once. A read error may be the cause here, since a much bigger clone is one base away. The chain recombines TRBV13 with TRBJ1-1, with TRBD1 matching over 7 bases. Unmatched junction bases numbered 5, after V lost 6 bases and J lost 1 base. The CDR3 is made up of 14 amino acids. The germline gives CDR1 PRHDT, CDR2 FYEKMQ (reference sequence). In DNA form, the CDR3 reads TGTGCCAGCAGAACGGGACAGTCGAACACTGAAGCTTTCTTT. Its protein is CASRTGQSNTEAFF.

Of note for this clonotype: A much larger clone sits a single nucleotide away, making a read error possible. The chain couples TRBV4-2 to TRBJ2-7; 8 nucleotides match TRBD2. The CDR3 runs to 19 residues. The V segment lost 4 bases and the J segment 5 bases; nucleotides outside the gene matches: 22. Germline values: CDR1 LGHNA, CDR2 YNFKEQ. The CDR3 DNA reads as TGTGCCAGCAGCCCGAACCCCACTCCTATTGGGGCGGGAGGACACGAGCAGTACTTC. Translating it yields CASSPNPTPIGAGGHEQYF.

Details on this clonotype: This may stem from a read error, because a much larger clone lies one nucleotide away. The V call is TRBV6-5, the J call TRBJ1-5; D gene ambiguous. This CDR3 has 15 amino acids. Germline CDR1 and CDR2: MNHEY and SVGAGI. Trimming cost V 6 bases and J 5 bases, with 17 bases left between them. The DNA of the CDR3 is TGTGCCAGCAGGGATGGGGATGGTTTCGATCAGCCCCAGCATTTT. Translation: CASRDGDGFDQPQHF.

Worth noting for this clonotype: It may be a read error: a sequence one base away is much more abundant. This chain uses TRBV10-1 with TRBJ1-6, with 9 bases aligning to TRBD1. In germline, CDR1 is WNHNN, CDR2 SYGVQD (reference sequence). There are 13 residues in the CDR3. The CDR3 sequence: CTSAGTGSSPLHF. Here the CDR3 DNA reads TGCACCAGCGCCGGGACAGGGAGCTCACCCCTCCACTTT.